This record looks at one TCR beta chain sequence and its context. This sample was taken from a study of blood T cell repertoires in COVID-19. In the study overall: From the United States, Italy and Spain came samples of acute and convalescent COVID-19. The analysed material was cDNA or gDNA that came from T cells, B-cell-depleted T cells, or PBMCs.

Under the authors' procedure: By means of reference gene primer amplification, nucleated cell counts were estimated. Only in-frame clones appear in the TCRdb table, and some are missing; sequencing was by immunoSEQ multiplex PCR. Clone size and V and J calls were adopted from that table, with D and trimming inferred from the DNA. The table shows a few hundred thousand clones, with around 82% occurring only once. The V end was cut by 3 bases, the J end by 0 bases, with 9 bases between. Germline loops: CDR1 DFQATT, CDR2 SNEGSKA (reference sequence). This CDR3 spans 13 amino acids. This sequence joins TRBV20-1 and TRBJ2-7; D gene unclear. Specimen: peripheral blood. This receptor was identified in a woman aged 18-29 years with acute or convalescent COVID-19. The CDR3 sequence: CSASNTNSYEQYF. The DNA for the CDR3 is TGCAGTGCTAGTAACACTAACTCCTACGAGCAGTACTTC.